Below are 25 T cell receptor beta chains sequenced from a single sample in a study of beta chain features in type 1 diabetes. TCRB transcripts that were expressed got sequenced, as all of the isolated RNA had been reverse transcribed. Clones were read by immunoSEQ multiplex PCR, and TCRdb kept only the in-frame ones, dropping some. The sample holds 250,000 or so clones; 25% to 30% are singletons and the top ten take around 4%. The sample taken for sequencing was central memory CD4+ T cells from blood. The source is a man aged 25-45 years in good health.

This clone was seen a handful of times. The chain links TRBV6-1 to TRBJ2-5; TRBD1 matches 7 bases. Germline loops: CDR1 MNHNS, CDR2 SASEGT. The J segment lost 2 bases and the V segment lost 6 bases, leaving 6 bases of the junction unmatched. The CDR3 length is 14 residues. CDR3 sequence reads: CASRRNRGQETQYF. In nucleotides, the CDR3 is TGTGCCAGCAGGCGTAACAGGGGTCAAGAGACCCAGTACTTC.

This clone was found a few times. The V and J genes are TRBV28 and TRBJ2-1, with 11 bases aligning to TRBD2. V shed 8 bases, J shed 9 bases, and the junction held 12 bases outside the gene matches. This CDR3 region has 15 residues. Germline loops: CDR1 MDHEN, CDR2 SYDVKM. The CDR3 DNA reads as TGTGCCAGCTCCATAGCGGGAGGGCCCTCGGCTGAGCAGTTCTTC. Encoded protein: CASSIAGGPSAEQFF.

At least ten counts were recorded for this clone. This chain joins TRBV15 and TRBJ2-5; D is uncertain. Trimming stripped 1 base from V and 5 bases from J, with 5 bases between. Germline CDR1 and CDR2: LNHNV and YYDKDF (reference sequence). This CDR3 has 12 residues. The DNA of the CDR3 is TGTGCCACCAGCAGAGTCGCGGAGACCCAGTACTTC. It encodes CATSRVAETQYF.

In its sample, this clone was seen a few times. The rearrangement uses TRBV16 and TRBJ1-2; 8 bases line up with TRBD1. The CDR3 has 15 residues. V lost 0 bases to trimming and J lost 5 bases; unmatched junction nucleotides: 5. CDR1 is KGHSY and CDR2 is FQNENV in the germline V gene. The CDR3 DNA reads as TGTGCCAGCAGCCAATCCCGACAGGGGCCGTATGGCTACACCTTC. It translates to CASSQSRQGPYGYTF.

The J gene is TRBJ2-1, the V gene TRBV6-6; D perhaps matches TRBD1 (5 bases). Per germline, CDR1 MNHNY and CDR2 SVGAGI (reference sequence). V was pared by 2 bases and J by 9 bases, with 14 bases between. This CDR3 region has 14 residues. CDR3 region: CASSYLQIRGEQFF. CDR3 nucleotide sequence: TGTGCCAGCAGTTACCTCCAGATTAGGGGTGAGCAGTTCTTC.

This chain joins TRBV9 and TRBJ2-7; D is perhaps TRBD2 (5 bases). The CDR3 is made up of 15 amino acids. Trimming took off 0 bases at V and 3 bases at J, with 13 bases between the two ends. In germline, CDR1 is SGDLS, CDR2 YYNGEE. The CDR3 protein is CASSVAVARVYEQYF. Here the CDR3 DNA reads TGTGCCAGCAGCGTAGCGGTAGCGAGGGTCTACGAGCAGTACTTC.

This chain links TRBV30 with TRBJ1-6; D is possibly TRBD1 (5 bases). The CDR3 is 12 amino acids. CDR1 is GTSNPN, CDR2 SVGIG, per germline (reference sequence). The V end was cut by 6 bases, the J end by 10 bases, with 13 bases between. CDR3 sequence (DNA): TGTGCCTGCGGGACTGCCGAGTCACCCCTCCACTTT. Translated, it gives CACGTAESPLHF.

For the CDR3, the DNA is TGTGCCAGCAGTCCCACCGGGACAGGCGCCAACGTCCTGACTTTC. This encodes CASSPTGTGANVLTF. V and J are TRBV28 and TRBJ2-6; 8 bases line up with TRBD1. With 5 bases clipped from V and 7 bases from J, the junction kept 7 bases outside the gene matches. CDR1 is MDHEN and CDR2 is SYDVKM in the germline V gene. There are 15 residues in the CDR3. Full variable domain (rest looked up from reference TRBV28 and TRBJ2-6): DVKVTQSSRYLVKRTGEKVFLECVQDMDHENMFWYRQDPGLGLRLIYFSYDVKMKEKGDIPEGYSVSREKKERFSLILESASTNQTSMYLCASSPTGTGANVLTFGAGSRLTVL.

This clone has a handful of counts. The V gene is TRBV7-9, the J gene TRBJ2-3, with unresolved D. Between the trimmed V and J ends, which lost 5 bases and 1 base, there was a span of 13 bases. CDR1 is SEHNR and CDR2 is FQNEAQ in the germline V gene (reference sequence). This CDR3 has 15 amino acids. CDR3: CASSPGPWGTDTQYF. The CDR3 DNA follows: TGTGCCAGCAGCCCCGGACCCTGGGGCACAGATACGCAGTATTTT.

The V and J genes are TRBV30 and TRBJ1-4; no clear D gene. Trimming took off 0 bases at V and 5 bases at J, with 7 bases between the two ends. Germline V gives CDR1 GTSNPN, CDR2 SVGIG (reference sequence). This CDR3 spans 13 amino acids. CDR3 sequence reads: CAWSVQPNEKLFF. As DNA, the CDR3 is TGTGCCTGGAGTGTACAGCCGAATGAAAAACTGTTTTTT.

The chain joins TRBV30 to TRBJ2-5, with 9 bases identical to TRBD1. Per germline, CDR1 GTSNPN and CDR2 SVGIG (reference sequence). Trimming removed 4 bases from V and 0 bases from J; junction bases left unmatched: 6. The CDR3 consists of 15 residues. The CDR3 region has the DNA TGTGCCTGGAAAAGGGGACAGGGCTACCAAGAGACCCAGTACTTC. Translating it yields CAWKRGQGYQETQYF.

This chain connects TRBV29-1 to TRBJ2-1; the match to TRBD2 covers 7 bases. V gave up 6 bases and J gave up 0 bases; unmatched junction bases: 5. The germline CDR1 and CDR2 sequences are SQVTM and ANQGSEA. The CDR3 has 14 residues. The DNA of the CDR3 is TGCAGCGTGCGTCTAGCGGCCTCCTACAATGAGCAGTTCTTC. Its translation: CSVRLAASYNEQFF.

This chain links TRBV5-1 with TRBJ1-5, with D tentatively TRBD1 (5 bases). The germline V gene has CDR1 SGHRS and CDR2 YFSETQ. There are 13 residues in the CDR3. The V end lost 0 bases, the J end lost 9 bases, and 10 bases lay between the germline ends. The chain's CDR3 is CASSLEGQGPQHF. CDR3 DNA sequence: TGCGCCAGCAGCTTGGAGGGCCAGGGGCCCCAGCATTTT.

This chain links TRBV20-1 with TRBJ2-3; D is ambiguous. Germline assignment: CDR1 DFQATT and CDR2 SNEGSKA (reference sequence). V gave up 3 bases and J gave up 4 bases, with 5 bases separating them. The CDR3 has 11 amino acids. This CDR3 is CSASLADTQYF. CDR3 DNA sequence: TGCAGTGCTAGTCTAGCAGATACGCAGTATTTT.

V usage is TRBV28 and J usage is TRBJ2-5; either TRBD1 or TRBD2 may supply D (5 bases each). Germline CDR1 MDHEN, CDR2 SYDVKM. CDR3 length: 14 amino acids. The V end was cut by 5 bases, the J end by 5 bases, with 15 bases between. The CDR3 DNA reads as TGTGCCAGCAGTCGCCACGGGGCAGGGGAGACCCAGTACTTC. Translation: CASSRHGAGETQYF.

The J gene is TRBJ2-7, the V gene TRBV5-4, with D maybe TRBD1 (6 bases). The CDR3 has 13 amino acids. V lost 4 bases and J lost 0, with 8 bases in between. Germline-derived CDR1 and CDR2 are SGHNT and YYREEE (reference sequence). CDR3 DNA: TGTGCCAGCAGCATGGACAGCTCCTACGAGCAGTACTTC. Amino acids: CASSMDSSYEQYF.

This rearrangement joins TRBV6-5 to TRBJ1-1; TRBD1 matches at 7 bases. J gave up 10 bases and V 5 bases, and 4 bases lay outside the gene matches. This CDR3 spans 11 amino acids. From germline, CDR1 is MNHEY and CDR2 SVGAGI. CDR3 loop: CASSRQGLAFF. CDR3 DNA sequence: TGTGCCAGCAGTCGACAGGGATTAGCTTTCTTT.

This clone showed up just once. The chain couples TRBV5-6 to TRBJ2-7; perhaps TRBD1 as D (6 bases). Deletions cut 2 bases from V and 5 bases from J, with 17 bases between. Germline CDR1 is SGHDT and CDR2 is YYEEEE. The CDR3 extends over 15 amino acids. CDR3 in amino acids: CASSFGTSFGHEQYF. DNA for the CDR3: TGTGCCAGCAGCTTCGGGACAAGTTTCGGCCACGAGCAGTACTTC.

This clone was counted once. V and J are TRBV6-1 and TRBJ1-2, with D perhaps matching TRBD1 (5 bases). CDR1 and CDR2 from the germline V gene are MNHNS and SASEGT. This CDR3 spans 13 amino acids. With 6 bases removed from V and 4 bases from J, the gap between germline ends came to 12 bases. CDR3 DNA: TGTGCCAGCAGGCCTGGGGACCGCTATGGCTACACCTTC. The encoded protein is CASRPGDRYGYTF.

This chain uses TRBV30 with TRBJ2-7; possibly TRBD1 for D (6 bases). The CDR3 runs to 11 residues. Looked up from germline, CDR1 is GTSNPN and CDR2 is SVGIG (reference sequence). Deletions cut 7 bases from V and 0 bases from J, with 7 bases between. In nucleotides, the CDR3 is TGTGCCTCAGGGGACTCCTACGAGCAGTACTTC. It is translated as CASGDSYEQYF.

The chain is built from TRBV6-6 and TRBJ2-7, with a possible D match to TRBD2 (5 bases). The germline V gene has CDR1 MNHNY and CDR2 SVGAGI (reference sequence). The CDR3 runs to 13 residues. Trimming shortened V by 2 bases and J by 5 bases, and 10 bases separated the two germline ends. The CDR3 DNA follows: TGTGCCAGCAGTTACGGCGAGGGCCACGAGCAGTACTTC. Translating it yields CASSYGEGHEQYF.

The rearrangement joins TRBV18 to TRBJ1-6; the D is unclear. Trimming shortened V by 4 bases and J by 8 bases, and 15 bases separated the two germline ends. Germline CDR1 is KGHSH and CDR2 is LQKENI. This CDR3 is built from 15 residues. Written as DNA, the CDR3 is TGTGCCAGCTCACTTCTCCTCCGAGGCGATTCACCCCTCCACTTT. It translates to CASSLLLRGDSPLHF.

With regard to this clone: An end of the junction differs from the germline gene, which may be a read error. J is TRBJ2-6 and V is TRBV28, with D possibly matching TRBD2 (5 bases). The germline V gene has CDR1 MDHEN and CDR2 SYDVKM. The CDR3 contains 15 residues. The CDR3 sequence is CASSLEGAGANVLTF. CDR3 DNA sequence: TGTGCCAGCAGTTTAGAGGGCGCTGGAGCCAACGTCCTGACTTTC.

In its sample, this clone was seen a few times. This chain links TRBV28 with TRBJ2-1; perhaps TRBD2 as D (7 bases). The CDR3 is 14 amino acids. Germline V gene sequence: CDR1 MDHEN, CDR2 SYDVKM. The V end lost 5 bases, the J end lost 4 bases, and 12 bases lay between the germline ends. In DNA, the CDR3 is TGTGCCAGCAGTGTCGGGGGGCGGTACAATGAGCAGTTCTTC. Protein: CASSVGGRYNEQFF.

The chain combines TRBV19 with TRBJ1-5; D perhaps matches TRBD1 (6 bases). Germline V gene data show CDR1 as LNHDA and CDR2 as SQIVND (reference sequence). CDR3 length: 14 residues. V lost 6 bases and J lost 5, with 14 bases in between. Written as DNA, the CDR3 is TGTGCCAGTAGGGGACAACTGAGGGATCAGCCCCAGCATTTT. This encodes CASRGQLRDQPQHF.